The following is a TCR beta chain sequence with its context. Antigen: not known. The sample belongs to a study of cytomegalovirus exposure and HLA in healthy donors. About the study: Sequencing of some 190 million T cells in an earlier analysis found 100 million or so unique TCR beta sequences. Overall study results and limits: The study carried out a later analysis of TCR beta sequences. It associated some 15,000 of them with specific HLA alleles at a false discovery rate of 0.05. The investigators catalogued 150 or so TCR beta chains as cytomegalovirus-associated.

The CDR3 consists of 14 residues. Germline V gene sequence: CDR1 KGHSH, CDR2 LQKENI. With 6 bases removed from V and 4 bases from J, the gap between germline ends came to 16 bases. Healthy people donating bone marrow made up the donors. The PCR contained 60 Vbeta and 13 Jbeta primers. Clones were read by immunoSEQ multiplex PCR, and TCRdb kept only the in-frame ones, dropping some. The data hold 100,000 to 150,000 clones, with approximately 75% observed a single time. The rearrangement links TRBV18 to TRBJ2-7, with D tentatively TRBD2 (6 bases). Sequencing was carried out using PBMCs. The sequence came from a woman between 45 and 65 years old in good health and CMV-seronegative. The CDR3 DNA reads TGTGCCAGCTCTCGGGGGATCGAGCCTTACGAGCAGTACTTC. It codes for CASSRGIEPYEQYF. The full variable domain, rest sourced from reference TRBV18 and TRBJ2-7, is NAGVMQNPRHLVRRRGQEARLRCSPMKGHSHVYWYRQLPEEGLKFMVYLQKENIIDESGMPKERFSAEFPKEGPSILRIQQVVRGDSAAYFCASSRGIEPYEQYFGPGTRLTVT.